One and the same sample provided the 24 T cell receptor beta chains below, sequenced in a study of CD4 T cells in relation to SARS-CoV-2 and coronaviruses. The unexposed donors gave CD4+ T cells in about 2011-2019, prior to COVID-19. CD4+ T cells were isolated from the cells after more than 8 days of culture. Profiling relied on immunoSEQ multiplex PCR, and the TCRdb table lists in-frame clones only, not all of them. The sample consists of tens of thousands of clones, approximately 82% of them appearing once. These receptors' antigens are unknown. The material sequenced was CD4+ T cells from PBMCs, cultured in vitro. These receptors all stem from a human donor in good health.

CDR3: CATSGGQNTGELFF. The CDR3, as DNA: TGTGCCACCAGTGGGGGACAGAACACCGGGGAGCTGTTTTTT. The rearrangement joins TRBV24-1 to TRBJ2-2; TRBD1 might be the D (6 bases). The germline gives CDR1 KGHDR, CDR2 SFDVKD. The CDR3 is made up of 14 amino acids. Deletions cut 5 bases from V and 1 base from J, with 7 bases between.

The chain recombines TRBV29-1 with TRBJ1-1; D call uncertain. The CDR3 loop spans 11 amino acids. V was trimmed by 7 bases and J by 7 bases, leaving 13 bases between them. Germline CDR1 SQVTM, CDR2 ANQGSEA. CDR3 DNA sequence: TGCAGCGGGGGTTCAGGCAGTGAAGCTTTCTTT. It is translated as CSGGSGSEAFF.

This clone was seen a few times. The chain carries TRBV4-1 and TRBJ1-2, with D uncertain. Trimming removed 10 bases at V and 8 bases at J, with 17 bases between. The CDR3 runs to 12 residues. Germline CDR1 reads MGHRA; CDR2 reads YSYEKL. CDR3 coding DNA: TGCGCCACTACCCGATCGGGCGGGGGCTACACCTTC. Amino acid sequence: CATTRSGGGYTF.

This clone was seen a single time. V and J are TRBV4-1 and TRBJ1-4; no reliable D call. Trimming pared 3 bases from V and 5 bases from J, leaving 16 bases between. The CDR3 runs to 16 residues. Germline V gene data show CDR1 as MGHRA and CDR2 as YSYEKL. The CDR3 spells CASSHPTRTENEKLFF. Here the CDR3 DNA reads TGCGCCAGCAGCCACCCAACGCGGACGGAAAATGAAAAACTGTTTTTT.

This sequence joins TRBV12-5 and TRBJ2-5; 8 positions match TRBD2. Trimming at V came to 5 bases and at J to 5 bases, leaving 10 bases not matched to a gene. The CDR3 contains 15 residues. Germline CDR1 and CDR2: LGHNT and FRNRAP. The CDR3 bases are TGTGCTAGTGGTCCGGGGACTAGGATGGGGGAGACCCAGTACTTC. It encodes CASGPGTRMGETQYF. Drawing the rest from reference TRBV12-5 and TRBJ2-5, the complete variable domain is DARVTQTPRHKVTEMGQEVTMRCQPILGHNTVFWYRQTMMQGLELLAYFRNRAPLDDSGMPKDRFSAEMPDATLATLKIQPSEPRDSAVYFCASGPGTRMGETQYFGPGTRLLVL.

The V call is TRBV5-1, the J call TRBJ1-2, with a tentative D call TRBD1 (5 bases). The CDR3 covers 16 residues. Germline V gene lookup returns CDR1 SGHRS and CDR2 YFSETQ. V lost 0 bases to trimming and J lost 4 bases, with 16 bases between them. CDR3 amino acids: CASSLAPGGEGYGYTF. The CDR3 bases are TGCGCCAGCAGCTTGGCGCCTGGGGGGGAAGGCTATGGCTACACCTTC.

This clone has a handful of counts. The chain couples TRBV5-4 to TRBJ2-1; 8 bases fit TRBD2. The CDR3 covers 14 residues. The germline V gene has CDR1 SGHNT and CDR2 YYREEE (reference sequence). The V and J ends lost 0 bases and 6 bases, in that order; junction bases with no gene match: 2. This CDR3 is CASSLGAGGNEQFF. The CDR3 coding sequence is TGTGCCAGCAGCTTGGGGGCGGGAGGCAATGAGCAGTTCTTC.

This chain uses TRBV28 with TRBJ2-7; TRBD2 might be the D (5 bases). The CDR3 has 15 residues. The germline gives CDR1 MDHEN, CDR2 SYDVKM. V dropped 3 bases and J dropped 3 bases, with 15 bases sitting between them. Here the CDR3 DNA reads TGTGCCAGCAGTTTGCTAGCCAGGTCCCGCTACGAGCAGTACTTC. This translates into CASSLLARSRYEQYF.

The rearrangement joins TRBV2 to TRBJ1-2; no definite D call. Germline loops: CDR1 SNHLY, CDR2 FYNNEI. CDR3 length: 12 amino acids. The V end was cut by 3 bases, the J end by 4 bases, with 6 bases between. CDR3: CASSEDGYGYTF. The CDR3 DNA is TGTGCCAGCAGTGAGGATGGCTATGGCTACACCTTC. Full variable domain (remainder filled in from reference TRBV2 and TRBJ1-2): EPEVTQTPSHQVTQMGQEVILRCVPISNHLYFYWYRQILGQKVEFLVSFYNNEISEKSEIFDDQFSVERPDGSNFTLKIRSTKLEDSAMYFCASSEDGYGYTFGSGTRLTVV.

V usage is TRBV7-6 and J usage is TRBJ1-2; 9 positions match TRBD1. Germline lookup yields CDR1 SGHVS and CDR2 FNYEAQ. V lost 1 base to trimming and J lost 7 bases; unmatched junction nucleotides: 7. The CDR3 extends over 15 amino acids. The CDR3 here is CASSLGTGTGSGYTF. DNA for the CDR3: TGTGCCAGCAGCTTAGGTACCGGGACAGGGTCTGGCTACACCTTC.

This clone was found once. V gene TRBV5-1 combines with J gene TRBJ2-1, with 7 bases aligning to TRBD1. In germline, CDR1 is SGHRS, CDR2 YFSETQ. Trimming cost V 0 bases and J 6 bases; bases outside gene matches: 6. The CDR3 loop spans 15 amino acids. Here the CDR3 reads CASSLAGDSFNEQFF. Here the CDR3 DNA reads TGCGCCAGCAGCTTGGCCGGGGACAGCTTCAATGAGCAGTTCTTC.

The V gene is TRBV28, the J gene TRBJ2-3, with 12 bases aligning to TRBD2. Trimming took 5 bases from V and 3 from J; bases not matched to a gene: 3. CDR1 MDHEN and CDR2 SYDVKM come from the germline V gene. The CDR3 length is 15 residues. CDR3 in amino acids: CASSGTSGRTDTQYF. DNA for the CDR3: TGTGCCAGCAGTGGAACTAGCGGGAGGACAGATACGCAGTATTTT.

This clone was seen a few times. This rearrangement joins TRBV4-2 to TRBJ2-4; no clear D gene. V lost 1 base to trimming and J lost 9 bases, with 16 bases between them. Per germline, CDR1 LGHNA and CDR2 YNFKEQ. There are 15 residues in the CDR3. The CDR3 DNA follows: TGTGCCAGCAGCCAAGGACTTGAGGCTACGTCCATTCAGTACTTC. This sequence encodes CASSQGLEATSIQYF.

The count of this clone is one. The chain carries TRBV28 and TRBJ1-6; 11 nucleotides align to TRBD1. CDR1 is MDHEN and CDR2 is SYDVKM in the germline V gene. V dropped 5 bases and J dropped 6; count of bases not matched to a gene: 12. This CDR3 contains 18 residues. The DNA for the CDR3 is TGTGCCAGCAGTCTCCCCCCCGGACAGGGGGCTAGTAATTCACCCCTCCACTTT. It codes for CASSLPPGQGASNSPLHF.

This clone was observed a few times. J is TRBJ1-1 and V is TRBV7-8; D is unresolved. Germline V gene lookup returns CDR1 SGHVS and CDR2 FQNEAQ. CDR3 length: 13 amino acids. V lost 0 bases, J lost 2 bases, and 4 bases lay in between. CDR3 in DNA: TGTGCCAGCAGCTTAGCTGCAAACACTGAAGCTTTCTTT. Protein product: CASSLAANTEAFF.

V usage is TRBV9 and J usage is TRBJ2-6, with no clear D. The CDR3 loop spans 14 amino acids. The germline gives CDR1 SGDLS, CDR2 YYNGEE. Trimming took off 6 bases at V and 0 bases at J, with 7 bases between the two ends. The CDR3, as DNA: TGTGCCAGCATGGCGATCTCTGGGGCCAACGTCCTGACTTTC. As protein: CASMAISGANVLTF.

V is TRBV19 and J is TRBJ1-5, with D hard to call. The V gene lost 8 bases and the J gene lost 7 bases, with 12 bases spanning the gap. From germline, CDR1 is LNHDA and CDR2 SQIVND (reference sequence). The CDR3 extends over 12 amino acids. CDR3 sequence (DNA): TGTGCCAGTGGTCACAGCGCACAGCCCCAGCATTTT. Its translation is CASGHSAQPQHF.

This chain joins TRBV28 and TRBJ2-1; D unclear. There are 11 residues in the CDR3. The germline CDR1 and CDR2 sequences are MDHEN and SYDVKM. Trimming cost V 2 bases and J 10 bases, with 6 bases left between them. The CDR3 coding sequence is TGTGCCAGCAGTTTAGGGTGGGAGCAGTTCTTC. This gives the protein CASSLGWEQFF.

The chain uses TRBV6-1 and TRBJ2-7; a weak D match, TRBD2 (6 bases). This CDR3 is 18 amino acids long. V was clipped by 3 bases and J by 1 base, with 22 bases between them. The germline gives CDR1 MNHNS, CDR2 SASEGT. CDR3 coding DNA: TGTGCCAGCAGTGAGTTTTATCACGCGGGCGGGGTATCCTACGAGCAGTACTTC. It specifies CASSEFYHAGGVSYEQYF.

The chain combines TRBV14 with TRBJ2-5; possible D gene TRBD1, 6 bases. V lost 2 bases to trimming and J lost 4 bases, with 17 bases between them. Germline assignment: CDR1 SGHDN and CDR2 FVKESK. CDR3 size: 16 residues. CDR3 nucleotides: TGTGCCAGCAGCCAATTGTCAGGGGCGGTCGCAGAGACCCAGTACTTC. Its protein is CASSQLSGAVAETQYF.

V usage is TRBV18 and J usage is TRBJ1-2; no definite D call. V was clipped by 2 bases and J by 6 bases, with 10 bases between them. In germline, CDR1 is KGHSH, CDR2 LQKENI. The CDR3 runs 13 residues. CDR3 in DNA: TGTGCCAGCTCACCAGGAGGGTGGGATGGCTACACCTTC. It encodes CASSPGGWDGYTF.

This chain joins TRBV6-5 and TRBJ1-6; D might be TRBD1 (5 bases). Germline loops: CDR1 MNHEY, CDR2 SVGAGI. The V gene lost 7 bases and the J gene lost 1 base, with 8 bases spanning the gap. The CDR3 is 14 amino acids. CDR3 in amino acids: CASIGGSYNSPLHF. CDR3 coding DNA: TGTGCCAGCATTGGGGGGTCCTATAATTCACCCCTCCACTTT.

The sample holds a few counts of this clone. V is TRBV4-1 and J is TRBJ2-7; 7 bases map to TRBD1. Germline CDR1 reads MGHRA; CDR2 reads YSYEKL. The CDR3 has 15 residues. V dropped 4 bases and J dropped 0; count of bases not matched to a gene: 6. The CDR3 protein is CASSLQRDSSYEQYF. The CDR3 nucleotides are TGCGCCAGCAGCCTGCAGAGGGACAGCTCCTACGAGCAGTACTTC.

This clone has only one observation. The chain recombines TRBV6-5 with TRBJ1-5; D gene uncertain. The CDR3 totals 14 residues. Germline CDR1 is MNHEY and CDR2 is SVGAGI. Trimming left V 2 bases short and J 4 bases short, with 9 bases between. DNA of the CDR3: TGTGCCAGCAGTTACGGCGGGATTAATCAGCCCCAGCATTTT. Its protein product is CASSYGGINQPQHF.